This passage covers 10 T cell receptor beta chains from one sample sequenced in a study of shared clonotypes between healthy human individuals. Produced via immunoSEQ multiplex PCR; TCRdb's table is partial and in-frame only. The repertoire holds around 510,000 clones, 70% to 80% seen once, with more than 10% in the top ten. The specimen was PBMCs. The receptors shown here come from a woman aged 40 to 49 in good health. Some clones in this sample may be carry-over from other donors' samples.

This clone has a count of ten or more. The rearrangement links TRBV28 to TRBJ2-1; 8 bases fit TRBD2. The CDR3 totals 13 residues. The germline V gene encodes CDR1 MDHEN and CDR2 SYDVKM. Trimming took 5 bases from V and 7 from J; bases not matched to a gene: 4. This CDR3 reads CASSSGSENEQFF. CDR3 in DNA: TGTGCCAGCAGTAGCGGGAGTGAGAATGAGCAGTTCTTC.

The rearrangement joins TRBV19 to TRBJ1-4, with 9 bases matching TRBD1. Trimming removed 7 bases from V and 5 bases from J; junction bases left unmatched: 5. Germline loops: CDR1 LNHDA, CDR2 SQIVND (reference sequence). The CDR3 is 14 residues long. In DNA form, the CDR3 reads TGTGCCAGTACTGCGACAGGGGGGAATGAAAAACTGTTTTTT. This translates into CASTATGGNEKLFF.

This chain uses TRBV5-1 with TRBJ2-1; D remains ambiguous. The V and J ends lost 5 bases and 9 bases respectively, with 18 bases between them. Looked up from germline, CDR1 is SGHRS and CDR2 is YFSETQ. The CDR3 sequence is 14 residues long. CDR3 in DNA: TGCGCCAGCAGAGTCGCCCCAATGGAAGCTGAGCAGTTCTTC. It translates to CASRVAPMEAEQFF.

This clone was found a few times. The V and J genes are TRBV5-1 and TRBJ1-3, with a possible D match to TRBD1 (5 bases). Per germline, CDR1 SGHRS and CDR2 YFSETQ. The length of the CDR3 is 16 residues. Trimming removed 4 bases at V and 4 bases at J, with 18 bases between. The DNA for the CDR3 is TGCGCCAGCAGCACAGGTTCGGCGTCACTAGGAAACACCATATATTTT. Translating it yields CASSTGSASLGNTIYF.

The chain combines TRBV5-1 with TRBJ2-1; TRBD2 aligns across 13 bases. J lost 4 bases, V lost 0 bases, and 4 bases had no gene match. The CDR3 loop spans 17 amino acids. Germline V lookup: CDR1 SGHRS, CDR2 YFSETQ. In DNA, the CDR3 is TGCGCCAGCAGCTTGGGACTAGCGGGAGGTACTTACAATGAGCAGTTCTTC. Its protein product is CASSLGLAGGTYNEQFF. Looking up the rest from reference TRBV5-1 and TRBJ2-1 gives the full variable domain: KAGVTQTPRYLIKTRGQQVTLSCSPISGHRSVSWYQQTPGQGLQFLFEYFSETQRNKGNFPGRFSGRQFSNSRSEMNVSTLELGDSALYLCASSLGLAGGTYNEQFFGPGTRLTVL.

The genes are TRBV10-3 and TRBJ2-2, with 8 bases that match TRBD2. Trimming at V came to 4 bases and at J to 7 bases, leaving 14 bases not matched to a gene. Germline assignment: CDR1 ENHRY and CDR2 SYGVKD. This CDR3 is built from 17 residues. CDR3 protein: CAISVGLSGRAYGELFF. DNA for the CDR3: TGTGCCATCAGTGTAGGCCTAAGCGGGAGAGCTTACGGGGAGCTGTTTTTT.

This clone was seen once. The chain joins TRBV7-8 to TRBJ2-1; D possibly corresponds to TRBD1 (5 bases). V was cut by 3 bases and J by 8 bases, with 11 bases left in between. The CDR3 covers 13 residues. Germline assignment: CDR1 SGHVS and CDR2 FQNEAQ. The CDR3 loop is CASSLDQGHEQFF. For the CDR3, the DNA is TGTGCCAGCAGCTTGGACCAGGGCCATGAGCAGTTCTTC.

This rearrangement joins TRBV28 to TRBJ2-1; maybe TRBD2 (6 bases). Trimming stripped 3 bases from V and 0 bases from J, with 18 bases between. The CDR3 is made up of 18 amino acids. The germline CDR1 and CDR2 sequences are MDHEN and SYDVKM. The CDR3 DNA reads TGTGCCAGCAGTTTCAACCGGGAGTTTCTCAGCTCCTACAATGAGCAGTTCTTC. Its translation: CASSFNREFLSSYNEQFF.

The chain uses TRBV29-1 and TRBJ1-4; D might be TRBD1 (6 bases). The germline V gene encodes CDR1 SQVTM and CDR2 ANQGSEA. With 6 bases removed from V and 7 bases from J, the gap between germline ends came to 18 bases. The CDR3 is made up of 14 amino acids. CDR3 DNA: TGCAGCGTCGGCCCGTCCAGGGGCAGTGAAAAACTGTTTTTT. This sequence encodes CSVGPSRGSEKLFF.

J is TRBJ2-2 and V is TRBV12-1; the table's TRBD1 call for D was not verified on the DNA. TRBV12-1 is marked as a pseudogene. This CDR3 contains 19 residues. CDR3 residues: CASSAPEDRDSPCPGELFF. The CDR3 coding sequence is TGTGCCAGCAGCGCTCCGGAGGACAGGGACTCCCCCTGCCCCGGGGAGCTGTTTTTT.